Listed below are T cell receptor beta chains from one sample, sequenced in a study of molecular identifiers for immune sequencing clone quantification. Using its own MiXCR run on the PCR reads, TCRdb lists one record per CDR3 protein. This table holds about 10,000 distinct CDR3 sequences, around a fifth found once. The material sequenced was naive CD8+ T cells from blood, with Jurkat cell RNA spiked in. All receptors derive from a human donor in good health. Some libraries in this study had Jurkat cell RNA spiked in. CDR3s include the opening cysteine and the closing phenylalanine or tryptophan. Fields, in order: clone size, V gene, J gene, D gene, CDR3 protein, CDR3 DNA. The D gene is left open where the match is weak. Some rows have no size entry. The others give once, few or many, or a class for an expanded clone.

>medium-sized|TRBV29-1|TRBJ1-1|-
CSVDPRPGQLNTEAFF
TGCAGCGTTGACCCGAGACCCGGCCAGCTGAACACTGAAGCTTTCTTT
>-|TRBV12-3/TRBV12-4|TRBJ1-2|-
CASSLARYHEGYAF
TGTGCCAGCAGTTTAGCGCGGTACCACGAAGGCTACGCCTTC
>-|TRBV12-3/TRBV12-4|TRBJ1-1|TRBD1
CASSPTGASEALF
TGTGCCAGCAGTCCGACAGGGGCGAGTGAAGCTCTCTTT
>-|TRBV3-1|TRBJ2-3|-
CASTPVTGSSDAQYF
TGTGCCAGCACGCCGGTCACAGGGTCGTCAGATGCGCAGTATTTT
>-|TRBV20-1|TRBJ2-1|-
CSARLLDSYNEQFF
TGCAGTGCTAGACTACTAGACTCCTACAATGAGCAGTTCTTC
>medium-sized|TRBV24-1|TRBJ2-2|-
CATRDSGTGELFF
TGTGCCACCAGGGATAGCGGCACCGGGGAGCTGTTTTTT
>once|TRBV11-3|TRBJ2-1|-
CASSPGGIYNEQFF
TGTGCCAGCAGCCCAGGCGGGATCTACAATGAGCAGTTCTTC
>medium-sized|TRBV7-9|TRBJ2-7|TRBD1
CASSSRAGTGIEQYF
TGTGCCAGCAGCTCCCGGGCCGGGACAGGGATCGAGCAGTACTTC
>medium-sized|TRBV7-8|TRBJ1-1|-
CASSLYMLNTEAFF
TGTGCCAGCAGCTTATATATGCTGAACACTGAAGCTTTCTTT
>medium-sized|TRBV25-1|TRBJ2-7|-
CATRPRGISEQYF
TGTGCCACCCGGCCCCGGGGGATAAGCGAGCAGTACTTC
>-|TRBV25-1|TRBJ2-5|TRBD2
CASSGWTSGETQYF
TGTGCCAGCAGTGGATGGACTAGCGGCGAGACCCAGTACTTC
>few|TRBV11-2|TRBJ2-3|-
CASSLLLVTSQRTDTQYF
TGTGCCAGCAGCTTACTCCTGGTGACTAGTCAGCGCACAGATACGCAGTATTTT
>-|TRBV20-1|TRBJ2-3|-
CSAQSPLGRDPTDTQYF
TGCAGTGCACAGTCCCCTCTCGGGCGGGACCCCACAGATACGCAGTATTTT
>many|TRBV28|TRBJ2-7|TRBD2
CASRPGLASYEQYF
TGTGCCAGCAGACCGGGACTAGCGAGCTACGAGCAGTACTTC
>medium-sized|TRBV4-1|TRBJ1-2|TRBD1
CASSHAGTGGDYGYTF
TGCGCCAGCAGCCATGCCGGGACAGGGGGCGACTATGGCTACACCTTC
>many|TRBV7-2|TRBJ2-7|TRBD2
CASSLSTSGSYEQYF
TGTGCCAGCAGCCTTTCGACTAGCGGGAGCTACGAGCAGTACTTC
>many|TRBV27|TRBJ2-3|TRBD2
CASSGWREGLGDTQYF
TGTGCCAGCAGCGGGTGGCGGGAGGGCCTGGGAGATACGCAGTATTTT
>many|TRBV6-1|TRBJ1-5|TRBD1
CASSERDSQLNQPQHF
TGTGCCAGCAGTGAAAGGGACAGTCAACTCAATCAGCCCCAGCATTTT
>many|TRBV29-1|TRBJ2-7|-
CSVEFRDRTYEQYF
TGCAGCGTTGAGTTCCGGGATAGAACCTACGAGCAGTACTTC
>-|TRBV20-1|TRBJ2-7|-
CSARGAQSYEQYF
TGCAGTGCTAGAGGCGCGCAGTCCTACGAGCAGTACTTC
>many|TRBV20-1|TRBJ1-4|-
CSARALGHEKLFF
TGCAGTGCCCGAGCCCTGGGCCATGAAAAACTGTTTTTT
>many|TRBV20-1|TRBJ2-1|TRBD2
CSAGRLAGGAYNEQFF
TGCAGTGCTGGGAGACTAGCGGGGGGGGCATACAATGAGCAGTTCTTC
>medium-sized|TRBV7-2|TRBJ2-5|-
CASSLWLELTAQETQYF
TGTGCCAGCAGCTTATGGTTAGAGTTAACGGCCCAAGAGACCCAGTACTTC
>-|TRBV3-1|TRBJ1-5|-
CASSQADGNQPQHF
TGTGCCAGCAGCCAAGCAGACGGGAATCAGCCCCAGCATTTT
>many|TRBV5-5|TRBJ1-5|-
CASSLVSTPWLEPQHF
TGTGCCAGCAGCTTGGTATCCACTCCGTGGTTAGAACCCCAGCATTTT
>-|TRBV11-2|TRBJ1-1|-
CASSYGVGTEAFF
TGTGCCAGCAGCTATGGGGTAGGGACTGAAGCTTTCTTT
>medium-sized|TRBV18|TRBJ2-3|-
CASSPEDTGTDTQYF
TGTGCCAGCTCACCGGAGGACACAGGCACAGATACGCAGTATTTT
>-|TRBV4-2|TRBJ1-1|-
CASSQEAAALGSAAFF
TGTGCCAGCAGCCAAGAAGCAGCGGCGCTGGGATCGGCGGCTTTCTTT
>medium-sized|TRBV20-1|TRBJ2-7|TRBD2
CSARDPLAGGQGYEQYF
TGCAGTGCTAGAGATCCCCTAGCGGGAGGCCAGGGGTACGAGCAGTACTTC
>many|TRBV20-1|TRBJ2-7|-
CSASEVADTSYEQYF
TGCAGTGCTAGTGAGGTAGCGGATACCTCCTACGAGCAGTACTTC
>medium-sized|TRBV29-1|TRBJ2-2|-
CSVYWSTGELFF
TGCAGCGTTTATTGGTCCACCGGGGAGCTGTTTTTT
>many|TRBV28|TRBJ2-7|TRBD1
CASSSSHRGFGHEQYF
TGTGCCAGCAGTTCCTCCCACAGGGGATTTGGCCACGAGCAGTACTTC
>medium-sized|TRBV28|TRBJ2-2|TRBD1
CASSPPPDRVRTGELFF
TGTGCCAGCAGCCCTCCCCCGGACAGGGTGCGCACCGGGGAGCTGTTTTTT
>few|TRBV20-1|TRBJ1-2|TRBD1
CSARDFGRGTPNYGYTF
TGCAGTGCTAGAGATTTCGGCAGGGGGACCCCTAACTATGGCTACACCTTC
>medium-sized|TRBV7-9|TRBJ2-2|-
CASSTPNGELFF
TGTGCCAGCAGCACCCCAAACGGGGAGCTGTTTTTT
>many|TRBV10-3|TRBJ2-7|TRBD2
CAISAVSGFYEQYF
TGTGCCATCAGTGCCGTTAGCGGGTTCTACGAGCAGTACTTC
>many|TRBV12-3/TRBV12-4|TRBJ2-2|-
CASSLYAAGELFF
TGTGCCAGCAGTTTGTACGCGGCCGGGGAGCTGTTTTTT
>many|TRBV6-2/TRBV6-3|TRBJ1-2|-
CASSPGSGYTF
TGTGCCAGCAGTCCGGGGAGTGGCTACACCTTC
>medium-sized|TRBV29-1|TRBJ2-2|TRBD1
CSVYRQGRRELFF
TGCAGCGTTTACAGACAGGGTAGGCGGGAGCTGTTTTTT
>medium-sized|TRBV10-3|TRBJ2-5|-
CAISEAQTQYF
TGTGCCATCAGTGAGGCACAGACCCAGTACTTC
>-|TRBV5-4|TRBJ2-5|-
CASSHSGGGQETQYF
TGTGCCAGCAGCCATAGCGGAGGAGGACAAGAGACCCAGTACTTC
>medium-sized|TRBV29-1|TRBJ1-4|-
CSVEGGVGAEKLFF
TGCAGCGTTGAAGGTGGAGTAGGGGCCGAAAAACTGTTTTTT
>few|TRBV11-2|TRBJ2-7|-
CTSSFGGYEQYF
TGTACCAGCAGCTTCGGGGGTTACGAGCAGTACTTC
>few|TRBV10-3|TRBJ2-2|-
CAIADWTGELFF
TGTGCCATCGCAGATTGGACCGGGGAGCTGTTTTTT